This T cell receptor (beta chain) comes out of a study of T cells in Graves' hyperthyroidism and ophthalmopathy. Criteria for exclusion of patients were uncontrolled infection, other autoimmune disease, pregnancy or lactation. In its sample, this clonotype was seen a few times. The CDR3 is 14 residues long. V dropped 5 bases and J dropped 2 bases, with 16 bases sitting between them. Germline CDR1 is GTSNPN and CDR2 is SVGIG (reference sequence). Amplified TCR beta CDR3 regions derived from RNA transcripts. A set of HTBI primers served as the primers for a first-round RT-PCR of the TCR CDR3. TCRdb analysed the multiplex PCR reads with MiXCR anew, one entry per CDR3 protein. The sample has hundreds of thousands of distinct CDR3 sequences, roughly 14% seen once.

The TCR originated in a woman aged 45-65 years with Graves' ophthalmopathy. The chain couples TRBV30 to TRBJ2-7; TRBD1 is a possible D gene (6 bases). Specimen: blood. The CDR3 coding sequence is TGTGCCTGGGATACTACAGGGTTCGCCTACGAGCAGTACTTC. Encoded protein: CAWDTTGFAYEQYF.